A single sample is the source of the 18 T cell receptor beta chains below, sequenced in a study of regulatory T cells in long-lasting Graves disease (dated by TCRdb to about 2021). Library construction relied on multiplex PCR. Sequenced using an Illumina HiSeq 4000. CDR3 regions were amplified by Arm-PCR with iRepertoire HTBI primers to construct TCR beta libraries. Clones were called with MiXCR by TCRdb after fastp trimmed the public reads at Q25, and only in-frame beta chains were retained. Entries that share a CDR3 protein sequence are merged under the most common genes and DNA. For this sample there are some 460,000 distinct CDR3 sequences; under 20% appear just once. The top ten clonotypes cover more than 10% of the sample. The time point label of this sample denotes: newly diagnosed GD, antithyroid drugs for less than 3 months. For both TCR sequencing and RNA sequencing, RNA was extracted from PBMCs in TRIzol.

These records were also assigned to another study, of T cells in Graves' hyperthyroidism and ophthalmopathy.

Sample: peripheral blood mononuclear cells (PBMCs), taken at new diagnosis, from a patient treated with antithyroid drugs. All receptors derive from a man between 40 and 49 years old with Graves disease. Donor details come from another sample of the same person, matched by shared clones.

This clonotype was seen a few times. The V and J genes are TRBV29-1 and TRBJ2-1; possibly TRBD1 for D (6 bases). This CDR3 has 16 amino acids. V lost 7 bases and J 0 bases, leaving 19 bases between the germline ends. The germline CDR1 and CDR2 sequences are SQVTM and ANQGSEA. CDR3 DNA: TGCAGCGCCATGAACCCCCGGACAGACTCCTACAATGAGCAGTTCTTC. Translating it yields CSAMNPRTDSYNEQFF.

This clonotype was observed a handful of times. The chain uses TRBV25-1 and TRBJ2-3, with 10 bases fitting TRBD2. With V trimmed by 6 bases and J by 4 bases, 4 bases remained unmatched. CDR1 and CDR2 from the germline V gene are MGHDK and SYGVNS. The CDR3 consists of 14 residues. The DNA of the CDR3 is TGTGCCAGCAGCCTAGCGGGAGTACCAGATACGCAGTATTTT. Residues: CASSLAGVPDTQYF.

V and J are TRBV19 and TRBJ1-5; 10 positions agree with TRBD1. The CDR3 covers 15 residues. CDR1 is LNHDA, CDR2 SQIVND, per germline (reference sequence). The trim removed 3 bases at V and 7 bases at J, leaving 6 bases unmatched. CDR3 nucleotide sequence: TGTGCCAGTAGTATCCTCGGACAGGGGGTCCAGCCCCAGCATTTT. Translated, it gives CASSILGQGVQPQHF.

This clonotype came up many times. The chain recombines TRBV7-8 with TRBJ1-2, with TRBD1 matching 7 bases. In germline, CDR1 is SGHVS, CDR2 FQNEAQ. The ends lost 0 bases at V and 2 bases at J; junction bases unmatched: 0. The CDR3 is made up of 14 amino acids. Here the CDR3 DNA reads TGTGCCAGCAGCTTAGCGACAGGGAACTATGGCTACACCTTC. Translation gives CASSLATGNYGYTF. Full variable domain (outside the CDR3, taken from reference TRBV7-8 and TRBJ1-2): GAGVSQSPRYKVAKRGQDVALRCDPISGHVSLFWYQQALGQGPEFLTYFQNEAQLDKSGLPSDRFFAERPEGSVSTLKIQRTQQEDSAVYLCASSLATGNYGYTFGSGTRLTVV.

This clonotype has at least ten counts. The chain uses TRBV2 and TRBJ2-2; 7 bases are shared with TRBD1. The CDR3 has 15 residues. J was trimmed by 7 bases and V by 6 bases; bases with no gene match: 11. Germline V gene sequence: CDR1 SNHLY, CDR2 FYNNEI. The CDR3 loop reads CASRTGTASGGELFF. For the CDR3, the DNA is TGTGCCAGCAGGACCGGGACAGCTTCGGGCGGGGAGCTGTTTTTT.

CDR3 residues: CSARDAGRRNEQFF. The CDR3 nucleotides read TGCAGTGCTAGAGATGCGGGTCGGAGGAATGAGCAGTTCTTC. The chain couples TRBV20-1 to TRBJ2-1; D perhaps matches TRBD2 (5 bases). The germline gives CDR1 DFQATT, CDR2 SNEGSKA (reference sequence). The CDR3 consists of 14 residues. Between the trimmed V and J ends, which lost 0 bases and 7 bases, there was a span of 13 bases.

This clonotype has only a few counts. The chain employs TRBV19 and TRBJ1-1, with TRBD1 as a possible D gene (5 bases). CDR1 LNHDA and CDR2 SQIVND come from the germline V gene (reference sequence). CDR3 size: 14 residues. The V end was cut by 5 bases, the J end by 2 bases, with 12 bases between. The CDR3 region is CASSLPGDNTEAFF. The CDR3, as DNA: TGTGCCAGTAGTCTCCCCGGGGACAACACTGAAGCTTTCTTT.

This clonotype was recorded many times. The rearrangement joins TRBV7-3 to TRBJ2-3; D is uncertain. The CDR3 has 15 residues. Trimming cost V 2 bases and J 0 bases, with 9 bases left between them. In germline, CDR1 is SGHTA, CDR2 FQGTGA. CDR3 sequence reads: CASSLWAASTDTQYF. The CDR3 DNA reads TGTGCCAGCAGCTTATGGGCGGCGAGCACAGATACGCAGTATTTT.

In its sample, this clonotype was seen many times. The chain combines TRBV2 with TRBJ1-4, with TRBD1 matching 8 bases. Germline V gene sequence: CDR1 SNHLY, CDR2 FYNNEI. The CDR3 length is 14 residues. The J segment lost 8 bases and the V segment lost 5 bases, leaving 7 bases of the junction unmatched. This CDR3 is CASSPDREEEKLFF. The CDR3 nucleotides are TGTGCCAGCAGTCCGGACAGGGAGGAAGAAAAACTGTTTTTT.

The chain joins TRBV5-1 to TRBJ2-2; D is unclear. The length of the CDR3 is 16 residues. Between the trimmed V and J ends, which lost 1 base and 4 bases, there was a span of 14 bases. The germline CDR1 and CDR2 sequences are SGHRS and YFSETQ. The CDR3 spells CASSLSVVASTGELFF. CDR3 in DNA: TGCGCCAGCAGCTTGTCTGTGGTCGCGAGCACCGGGGAGCTGTTTTTT.

The chain combines TRBV12-3 or TRBV12-4 with TRBJ2-3; 9 bases match TRBD1. V dropped 6 bases and J dropped 4; count of bases not matched to a gene: 8. CDR3 length: 15 residues. CDR3 sequence: CASRRGQGSADTQYF. The CDR3 DNA follows: TGTGCCAGCAGGCGGGGACAGGGTAGCGCAGATACGCAGTATTTT.

This clonotype was seen only a few times. This chain connects TRBV7-9 to TRBJ2-2; D gene ambiguous. Germline V CDR1 and CDR2: SEHNR, FQNEAQ (reference sequence). Trimming shortened V by 1 base and J by 3 bases, and 6 bases separated the two germline ends. This CDR3 spans 14 amino acids. Written as DNA, the CDR3 is TGTGCCAGCAGCTTAGGGCGGCACACCGGGGAGCTGTTTTTT. This sequence encodes CASSLGRHTGELFF.

Many counts were recorded for this clonotype. The V call is TRBV7-9, the J call TRBJ2-5, with TRBD2 identical over 9 bases. Germline V gene lookup returns CDR1 SEHNR and CDR2 FQNEAQ (reference sequence). The CDR3 spans 15 residues. V was pared by 1 base and J by 1 base, with 1 base of the junction left unmatched. CDR3 region: CASSLELAGQETQYF. The CDR3 DNA is TGTGCCAGCAGCTTAGAACTAGCGGGCCAAGAGACCCAGTACTTC.

This clonotype was counted between two and nine times. This sequence may be a read error, since a much larger clone differs from it by one base. The V call is TRBV5-1, the J call TRBJ2-1; no definite D call. This CDR3 has 15 amino acids. Germline-derived CDR1 and CDR2 are SGHRS and YFSETQ. The CDR3 bases are TGCGCCAGCAGCTTGGGCGAAAGCTCCTACAATGAGCGGTTCTTC. This encodes CASSLGESSYNERFF.

This clonotype was detected many times. This chain connects TRBV28 to TRBJ2-1, with 9 bases aligning to TRBD1. The CDR3 runs to 16 residues. Looked up from germline, CDR1 is MDHEN and CDR2 is SYDVKM. The junction had 8 bases not matched to a gene; V was cut back by 6 bases and J by 2 bases. CDR3 sequence: CASSPAGQGPYNEQFF. The CDR3, as DNA: TGTGCCAGCAGCCCCGCGGGACAGGGTCCCTACAATGAGCAGTTCTTC.

The J gene is TRBJ1-5, the V gene TRBV12-3 or TRBV12-4; 7 positions match TRBD1. This CDR3 comprises 15 residues. With 6 bases clipped from V and 5 bases from J, the junction kept 10 bases outside the gene matches. The CDR3 nucleotides read TGTGCCAGCAGAACTATCGGGACAGAAGATCAGCCCCAGCATTTT. This encodes CASRTIGTEDQPQHF.

This clonotype was observed at least ten times. The rearrangement links TRBV10-2 to TRBJ2-1; 7 bases line up with TRBD2. The CDR3 loop spans 15 amino acids. Germline V gene data show CDR1 as WSHSY and CDR2 as SAAADI. The V segment lost 3 bases and the J segment 8 bases; nucleotides outside the gene matches: 10. DNA for the CDR3: TGCGCCAGCAGTGAAATGGCGGGAGTGCAGGATGAGCAGTTCTTC. Translated: CASSEMAGVQDEQFF.

This clonotype appeared many times. The chain is built from TRBV20-1 and TRBJ1-2; no reliable D call. The CDR3 has 13 amino acids. Trimming left V 2 bases short and J 4 bases short, with 11 bases between. Germline lookup yields CDR1 DFQATT and CDR2 SNEGSKA (reference sequence). In DNA form, the CDR3 reads TGCAGTGCTAGATTTGACACAAGCTATGGCTACACCTTC. Its protein product is CSARFDTSYGYTF.